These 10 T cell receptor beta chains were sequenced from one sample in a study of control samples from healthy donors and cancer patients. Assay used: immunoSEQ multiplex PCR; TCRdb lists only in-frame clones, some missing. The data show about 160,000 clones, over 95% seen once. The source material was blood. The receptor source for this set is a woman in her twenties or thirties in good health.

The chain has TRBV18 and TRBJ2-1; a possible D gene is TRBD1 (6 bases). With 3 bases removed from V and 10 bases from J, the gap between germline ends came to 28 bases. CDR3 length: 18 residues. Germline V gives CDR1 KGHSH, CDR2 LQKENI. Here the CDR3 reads CASSPLRIGQGTIIEQFF. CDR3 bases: TGTGCCAGCTCACCTCTTAGAATAGGGCAGGGGACAATCATCGAGCAGTTCTTC.

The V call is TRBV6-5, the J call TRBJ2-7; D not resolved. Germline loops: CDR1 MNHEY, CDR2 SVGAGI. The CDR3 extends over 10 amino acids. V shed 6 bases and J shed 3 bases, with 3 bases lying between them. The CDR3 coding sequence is TGTGCCAGCAGACTCTACGAGCAGTACTTC. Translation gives CASRLYEQYF.

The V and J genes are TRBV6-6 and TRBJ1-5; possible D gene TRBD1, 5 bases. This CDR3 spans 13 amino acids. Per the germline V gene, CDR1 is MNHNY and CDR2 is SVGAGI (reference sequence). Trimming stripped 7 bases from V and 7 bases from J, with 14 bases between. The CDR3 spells CASTYLGGQPQHF. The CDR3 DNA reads TGTGCCAGCACCTACCTGGGGGGGCAGCCCCAGCATTTT.

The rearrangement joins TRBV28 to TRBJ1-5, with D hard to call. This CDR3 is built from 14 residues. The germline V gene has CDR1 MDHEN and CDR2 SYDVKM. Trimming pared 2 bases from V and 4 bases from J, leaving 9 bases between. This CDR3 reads CASSLKGFNQPQHF. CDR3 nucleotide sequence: TGTGCCAGCAGTTTAAAAGGGTTTAATCAGCCCCAGCATTTT.

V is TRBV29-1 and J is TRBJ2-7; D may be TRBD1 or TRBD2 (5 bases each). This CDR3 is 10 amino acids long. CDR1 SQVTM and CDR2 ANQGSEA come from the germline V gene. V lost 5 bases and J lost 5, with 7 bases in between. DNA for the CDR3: TGCAGCGTTTGGGGGAACGAGCAGTACTTC. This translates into CSVWGNEQYF.

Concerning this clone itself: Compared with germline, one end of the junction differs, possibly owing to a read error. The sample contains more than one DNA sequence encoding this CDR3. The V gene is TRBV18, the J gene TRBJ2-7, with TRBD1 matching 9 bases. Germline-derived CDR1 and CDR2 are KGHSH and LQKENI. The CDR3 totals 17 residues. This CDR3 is CASSPTGTGLSSYEQYF. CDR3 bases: TGTGCCAGCTCACCAACAGGGACAGGGCTTAGCTCCTATGAGCAGTACTTC.

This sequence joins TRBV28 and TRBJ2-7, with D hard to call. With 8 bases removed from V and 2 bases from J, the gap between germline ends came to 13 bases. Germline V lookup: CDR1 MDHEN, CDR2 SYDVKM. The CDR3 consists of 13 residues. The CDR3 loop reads CASFPKGTYEQYF. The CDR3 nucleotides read TGTGCCAGCTTCCCCAAAGGGACCTACGAGCAGTACTTC.

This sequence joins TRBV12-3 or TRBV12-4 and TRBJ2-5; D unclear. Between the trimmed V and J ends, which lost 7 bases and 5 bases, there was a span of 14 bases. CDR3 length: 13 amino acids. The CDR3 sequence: CASTITDRETQYF. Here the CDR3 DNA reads TGTGCCAGCACCATTACCGACCGGGAGACCCAGTACTTC.

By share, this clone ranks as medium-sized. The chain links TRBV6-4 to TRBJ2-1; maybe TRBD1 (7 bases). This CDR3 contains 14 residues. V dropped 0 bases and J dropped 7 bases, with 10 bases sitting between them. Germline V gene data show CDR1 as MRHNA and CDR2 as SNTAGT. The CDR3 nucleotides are TGTGCCAGCAGTGACTCGCCAGGGGGGAATGAGCAGTTCTTC. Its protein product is CASSDSPGGNEQFF.

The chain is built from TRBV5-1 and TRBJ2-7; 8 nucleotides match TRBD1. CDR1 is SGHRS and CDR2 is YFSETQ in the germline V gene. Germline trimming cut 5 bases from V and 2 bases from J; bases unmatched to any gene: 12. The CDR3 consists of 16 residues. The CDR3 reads CASRGPGTGHPYEQYF. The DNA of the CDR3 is TGCGCCAGCAGGGGCCCCGGGACAGGACATCCCTACGAGCAGTACTTC. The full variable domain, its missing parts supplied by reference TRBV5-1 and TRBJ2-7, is KAGVTQTPRYLIKTRGQQVTLSCSPISGHRSVSWYQQTPGQGLQFLFEYFSETQRNKGNFPGRFSGRQFSNSRSEMNVSTLELGDSALYLCASRGPGTGHPYEQYFGPGTRLTVT.